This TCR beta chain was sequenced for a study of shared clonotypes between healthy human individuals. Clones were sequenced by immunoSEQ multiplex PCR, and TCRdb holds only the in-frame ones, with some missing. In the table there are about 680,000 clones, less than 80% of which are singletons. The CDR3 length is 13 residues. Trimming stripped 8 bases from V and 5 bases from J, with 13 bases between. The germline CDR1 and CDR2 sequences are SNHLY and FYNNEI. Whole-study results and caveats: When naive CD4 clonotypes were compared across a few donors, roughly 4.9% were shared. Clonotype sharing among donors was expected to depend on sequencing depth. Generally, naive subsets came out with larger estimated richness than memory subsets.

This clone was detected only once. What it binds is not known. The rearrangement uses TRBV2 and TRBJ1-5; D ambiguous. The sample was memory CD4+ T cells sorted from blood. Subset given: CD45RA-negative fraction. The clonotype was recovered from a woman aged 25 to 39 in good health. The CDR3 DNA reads TGTGCCAGCGGGGATTCAAGGGATCAGCCCCAGCATTTT. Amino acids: CASGDSRDQPQHF.